This T cell receptor (beta chain) comes out of a study of CXCR3-negative and CXCR3-positive naive CD8 T cells. Study findings and constraints: The study found more hydrophobic TRB CDR3s in CXCR3-positive naive cells than in CXCR3-negative naive cells.

The TRB libraries of cDNA were built by UMI-labeled 5' RACE. TCRdb reprocessed the 5' RACE reads and stores each CDR3 protein as one record, lacking DNA. The repertoire table contains tens of thousands of distinct CDR3 sequences. In regard to this clonotype: The antigen is undetermined.

Germline assignment: CDR1 MGHDK and CDR2 SYGVNS. This CDR3 contains 15 residues. The sequenced sample was naive CXCR3+ CD8+ T cells from blood. The subset is: CD45RO-CCR7+CD27+CD95- naive CD8+ T cells expressing CXCR3 (TNR3+). The receptor comes from a human donor in good health. Some clones in this sample may be carry-over from other donors' samples. This chain uses TRBV25-1 with TRBJ2-7. The chain's CDR3 is CASSGWSEKTYEQYF.